The rows below give T cell receptor beta chains drawn from one sample of a study of blood T cell repertoires in COVID-19. This table comes from immunoSEQ multiplex PCR, and its TCRdb copy is limited to in-frame clones, with some not included. The sample yields around 130,000 clones, 84% seen once. Sequences were obtained from PBMCs or T cells enriched from blood (not recorded which). The receptors stem from a woman between 50 and 59 years old with acute COVID-19. Each CDR3 is given with its conserved first and last residue. The order of the fields is clone size, V gene, D gene, J gene, CDR3 protein, CDR3 DNA. The D gene is left open where the match is weak. For some rows the clone size is stated as once, few or many, or as a class when expanded; others skip it.

>NA|TRBV5-6|NA|TRBJ2-1
CASSLGGHQQFF
TGTGCCAGCAGCTTGGGCGGGCATCAGCAGTTCTTC
>NA|TRBV5-1|NA|TRBJ2-4
CASSLEQGGNIQYF
TGCGCCAGCAGCTTGGAGCAGGGAGGAAACATTCAGTACTTC
>NA|TRBV5-6|NA|TRBJ2-2
CASSFSFVAGELFF
TGTGCCAGCAGCTTCTCTTTCGTAGCCGGGGAGCTGTTTTTT
>NA|TRBV9|NA|TRBJ2-1
CASSVGGRTSSYNEQFF
TGTGCCAGCAGCGTAGGAGGGCGGACCAGCTCCTACAATGAGCAGTTCTTC
>NA|TRBV5-1|TRBD1|TRBJ1-3
CASSLTGSNSFGNTIYF
TGCGCCAGCAGCCTGACAGGGTCCAACTCTTTTGGAAACACCATATATTTT
>NA|TRBV19|TRBD1|TRBJ1-1
CASSRKAGTVNTEAFF
TGTGCCAGTAGTAGAAAAGCCGGGACAGTGAACACTGAAGCTTTCTTT
>NA|TRBV10-3|TRBD1|TRBJ2-1
CAIRQSQGDEQFF
TGTGCCATACGGCAGTCCCAGGGGGATGAGCAGTTCTTC
>NA|TRBV30|NA|TRBJ1-6
CAWSVQGSFSFYNSPLHF
TGTGCCTGGAGTGTCCAGGGATCTTTCTCTTTTTATAATTCACCCCTCCACTTT
>NA|TRBV11-3|TRBD1|TRBJ2-5
CASSPPGTGPTRETQYF
TGTGCCAGCAGCCCCCCCGGGACAGGGCCAACACGAGAGACCCAGTACTTC
>NA|TRBV14|NA|TRBJ1-1
CASSQIVYTEAFF
TGTGCCAGCAGCCAAATAGTTTACACTGAAGCTTTCTTT
>NA|TRBV2|TRBD2|TRBJ2-1
CASSATSGYYNDEQFF
TGTGCCAGCAGCGCGACTAGCGGGTACTACAATGATGAGCAGTTCTTC
>NA|TRBV29-1|TRBD2|TRBJ2-7
CSVDASGSYEQYF
TGCAGCGTTGACGCTAGCGGGAGTTACGAGCAGTACTTC
>NA|TRBV5-1|NA|TRBJ1-1
CASSLAAGMNTEAFF
TGCGCCAGCAGCTTGGCGGCAGGGATGAACACTGAAGCTTTCTTT
>NA|TRBV5-1|TRBD1|TRBJ1-2
CASSASRTGSVIRGYGYTF
TGCGCCAGCAGCGCTAGCCGGACAGGGTCCGTGATTCGAGGCTATGGCTACACCTTC
>NA|TRBV6-5|NA|TRBJ1-1
CASSWTEENTEAFF
TGTGCCAGCAGTTGGACAGAAGAGAACACTGAAGCTTTCTTT
>NA|TRBV6-1|NA|TRBJ2-1
CASSVEGGGYNEQFF
TGTGCCAGCAGTGTTGAGGGGGGGGGATACAATGAGCAGTTCTTC
>NA|TRBV5-1|TRBD2|TRBJ2-7
CASSLGGGSSYEQYF
TGCGCCAGCAGCTTGGGCGGCGGGAGCTCCTACGAGCAGTACTTC
>NA|TRBV15|NA|TRBJ1-1
CATSRDRGLSAEAFF
TGTGCCACCAGCAGAGATCGTGGACTAAGTGCTGAAGCTTTCTTT
>NA|TRBV19|NA|TRBJ2-2
CASSPRGFELNTAGELFF
TGTGCCAGTAGTCCCCGGGGTTTTGAACTGAACACCGCCGGGGAGCTGTTTTTT
>NA|TRBV27|NA|TRBJ2-1
CASIGIRYNEQFF
TGTGCCAGCATCGGGATCCGCTACAATGAGCAGTTCTTC
>NA|TRBV5-1|TRBD2|TRBJ2-2
CASSLVLAGKTGELFF
TGCGCCAGCAGCTTGGTGTTAGCGGGAAAAACCGGGGAGCTGTTTTTT
>NA|TRBV6-5|NA|TRBJ2-7
CASSYSSVSYEQYF
TGTGCCAGCAGTTACTCGTCCGTTTCCTACGAGCAGTACTTC
>once|TRBV12-3/TRBV12-4|NA|TRBJ1-1
CASSLSGYGSTGF
TGTGCCAGCAGTTTATCGGGATACGGGTCGACGGGATTT
>once|TRBV6-4|TRBD1|TRBJ2-5
CASSDRGCKGAIGETQYF
TGTGCCAGCAGTGACCGAGGGTGCAAGGGGGCTATAGGAGAGACCCAGTACTTC
>NA|TRBV4-3|NA|TRBJ2-3
CASSHSSSGSDTQYF
TGCGCCAGCAGCCACTCCTCCTCAGGGTCAGATACGCAGTATTTT
>NA|TRBV19|NA|TRBJ2-1
CASTESFGFSYNEQFF
TGTGCCAGTACGGAATCCTTCGGGTTCTCCTACAATGAGCAGTTCTTC
>NA|TRBV9|NA|TRBJ2-1
CASSVDGLRSYNEQFF
TGTGCCAGCAGCGTAGATGGACTCCGCTCCTACAATGAGCAGTTCTTC
>NA|TRBV2|TRBD2|TRBJ2-1
CATLLNGLAGNEQFF
TGTGCCACTTTGTTAAACGGACTAGCGGGAAATGAGCAGTTCTTC